This note documents a single T cell receptor (beta chain) sequence. CDR1 and CDR2 (germline): MNHEY, SVGEGT. Trimming took off 0 bases at V and 0 bases at J, with 9 bases between the two ends. The CDR3 consists of 16 residues. The sample comes from a study of human T cells and chemical hapten exposure. TCRdb redid the calling of the RACE reads with MiXCR, one entry per CDR3 protein. This sample has over 100,000 distinct CDR3 sequences; about 11% occur once, and the top ten carry 2% to 2.5%. Time point noted: patch test 3, about 24 weeks after DPC sensitization. The treatment denotes: therapeutic diphenylcyclopropenone sensitization with weekly scalp DPC.

Sequencing was performed on whole blood, taken in connection with sensitization to the hapten diphenylcyclopropenone (DPC). V usage is TRBV6-2 or TRBV6-3 and J usage is TRBJ1-5, with D hard to call. This clonotype was obtained from a woman between 50 and 59 years old with alopecia areata. Some clones in this sample may be carry-over from other donors' samples. The CDR3 DNA is TGTGCCAGCAGTTACTCGGCGGCTTATAGCAATCAGCCCCAGCATTTT. Protein sequence: CASSYSAAYSNQPQHF.